The 21 T cell receptor beta chains below were found in one sample sequenced in a study of PD-1 blockade in classical Hodgkin lymphoma (TCRdb year 2020). Receptor libraries were prepared by the immunoSEQ multiplex PCR assay. TCRdb stores this immuneACCESS table with in-frame sequences only. Part of the clones is absent; in the studies checked, under half of the shortfall reflects unresolved V genes, and no reason is known for the rest. Here the sample has some 90,000 clones; 80% to 95% occur a single time. The ten biggest clones cover over 2% of the sample. Explained via the paper, the time point label denotes: cycle 2 day 1 (C2D1) of nivolumab. Every trial patient had relapsed following autologous stem cell transplantation, and prior brentuximab vedotin exposure was what differed among cohorts A, B and C. This specimen was peripheral blood mononuclear cells (PBMCs), taken before the second cycle of nivolumab. These receptors came from a human donor with classical Hodgkin lymphoma.

V usage is TRBV7-9 and J usage is TRBJ2-2; no definite D call. CDR1 and CDR2 (germline): SEHNR, FQNEAQ (reference sequence). Trimming cost V 3 bases and J 4 bases, with 9 bases left between them. The CDR3 extends over 14 amino acids. The CDR3 DNA follows: TGTGCCAGCAGCTTGGGGATTGGCACCGGGGAGCTGTTTTTT. Amino acid sequence: CASSLGIGTGELFF.

The chain is built from TRBV6-5 and TRBJ2-5; either TRBD1 or TRBD2 may supply D (5 bases each). V gave up 3 bases and J gave up 3 bases, with 11 bases separating them. CDR1 and CDR2 (germline): MNHEY, SVGAGI. CDR3 length: 14 amino acids. The CDR3 DNA reads as TGTGCCAGCAGTTATGTAGGGACCGAAGAGACCCAGTACTTC. This encodes CASSYVGTEETQYF.

A few counts support this clone. This chain uses TRBV14 with TRBJ1-2; D uncertain. CDR3 length: 15 residues. The germline V gene has CDR1 SGHDN and CDR2 FVKESK. Trimming took 5 bases from V and 8 from J, leaving 21 bases between them. The CDR3 region is CASSLTEESGFGYTF. The CDR3 DNA is TGTGCCAGCAGCTTAACCGAAGAATCAGGCTTCGGCTACACCTTC. Combining the CDR3 with reference TRBV14 and TRBJ1-2 gives the whole variable domain EAGVTQFPSHSVIEKGQTVTLRCDPISGHDNLYWYRRVMGKEIKFLLHFVKESKQDESGMPNNRFLAERTGGTYSTLKVQPAELEDSGVYFCASSLTEESGFGYTFGSGTRLTVV.

The chain carries TRBV7-9 and TRBJ1-2; D is possibly TRBD1 (5 bases). The CDR3 loop spans 16 amino acids. The V end lost 1 base, the J end lost 6 bases, and 18 bases lay between the germline ends. Germline lookup yields CDR1 SEHNR and CDR2 FQNEAQ (reference sequence). CDR3 DNA: TGTGCCAGCAGCTTAGTTTCACAGGAGGCCAGAAATGGCTACACCTTC. Encoded protein: CASSLVSQEARNGYTF.

The chain carries TRBV7-8 and TRBJ2-1; D assignment may be TRBD1 or TRBD2 (5 bases each). The V end was cut by 2 bases, the J end by 0 bases, with 8 bases between. The CDR3 extends over 15 amino acids. CDR1 is SGHVS, CDR2 FQNEAQ, per germline. CDR3 DNA: TGTGCCAGCAGCTTAATTGGGGGCTCCTACAATGAGCAGTTCTTC. Protein sequence: CASSLIGGSYNEQFF.

The chain links TRBV7-9 to TRBJ2-7; no definite D call. Germline values: CDR1 SEHNR, CDR2 FQNEAQ (reference sequence). V lost 1 base and J 2 bases, leaving 12 bases between the germline ends. The CDR3 consists of 15 residues. The CDR3 here is CASSLDGQAAYEQYF. Here the CDR3 DNA reads TGTGCCAGCAGCTTAGACGGGCAGGCGGCCTACGAGCAGTACTTC.

The V and J genes are TRBV11-2 and TRBJ2-1, with 12 bases fitting TRBD2. CDR3 length equals 16 residues. J was trimmed by 7 bases and V by 1 base; bases with no gene match: 5. CDR1 and CDR2 (germline): SGHAT, FQNNGV. In DNA, the CDR3 is TGTGCCAGCAGCTTAGCATCCGGGACTAGCGGGAATGAGCAGTTCTTC. It specifies CASSLASGTSGNEQFF.

This clone was recorded once. The chain recombines TRBV15 with TRBJ1-2, with a weak D call TRBD1 (5 bases). Trimming took off 3 bases at V and 2 bases at J, with 10 bases between the two ends. This CDR3 has 14 residues. CDR1 is LNHNV and CDR2 is YYDKDF in the germline V gene (reference sequence). CDR3 loop: CATSRDTGNYGYTF. The CDR3 coding sequence is TGTGCCACCAGCAGGGACACTGGGAACTATGGCTACACCTTC.

This sequence joins TRBV5-1 and TRBJ2-3; no firm D call. The CDR3 is 15 amino acids. CDR1 and CDR2 (germline): SGHRS, YFSETQ. V gave up 0 bases and J gave up 2 bases, with 10 bases separating them. CDR3 nucleotide sequence: TGCGCCAGCAGCTTGGAGGTCCATACCACAGATACGCAGTATTTT. Its translation is CASSLEVHTTDTQYF.

CDR3 region: CASSLWSGQGNNQPQHF. CDR3 nucleotide sequence: TGTGCCAGCAGTTTGTGGTCGGGACAGGGGAACAATCAGCCCCAGCATTTT. The chain joins TRBV28 to TRBJ1-5; 10 bases map to TRBD1. Losses at the gene ends were 3 bases for V and 3 bases for J; bases not matched to a gene: 8. Germline values: CDR1 MDHEN, CDR2 SYDVKM. The CDR3 has 17 residues. The full variable domain, rest sourced from reference TRBV28 and TRBJ1-5, is DVKVTQSSRYLVKRTGEKVFLECVQDMDHENMFWYRQDPGLGLRLIYFSYDVKMKEKGDIPEGYSVSREKKERFSLILESASTNQTSMYLCASSLWSGQGNNQPQHFGDGTRLSIL.

The J gene is TRBJ1-4, the V gene TRBV5-1; TRBD1 matches at 10 bases. The CDR3 is made up of 16 amino acids. V shed 2 bases and J 4 bases; nucleotides not matched to a gene: 5. Germline-derived CDR1 and CDR2 are SGHRS and YFSETQ. This CDR3 reads CASSLLGQGVNEKLFF. The DNA for the CDR3 is TGCGCCAGCAGCTTACTAGGACAGGGGGTTAATGAAAAACTGTTTTTT.

V usage is TRBV5-6 and J usage is TRBJ1-1; D is ambiguous. There are 12 residues in the CDR3. CDR1 SGHDT and CDR2 YYEEEE come from the germline V gene. V shed 0 bases and J shed 7 bases, with 7 bases lying between them. The CDR3 DNA sequence: TGTGCCAGCAGCTTGGGGGCGGGTGAAGCTTTCTTT. Translating it yields CASSLGAGEAFF. Full variable domain (rest looked up from reference TRBV5-6 and TRBJ1-1): DAGVTQSPTHLIKTRGQQVTLRCSPKSGHDTVSWYQQALGQGPQFIFQYYEEEERQRGNFPDRFSGHQFPNYSSELNVNALLLGDSALYLCASSLGAGEAFFGQGTRLTVV.

The rearrangement links TRBV28 to TRBJ1-5; the D is unclear. V shed 7 bases and J shed 3 bases, with 13 bases lying between them. The CDR3 spans 14 residues. The germline V gene encodes CDR1 MDHEN and CDR2 SYDVKM. The CDR3 region has the DNA TGTGCCAGCAAAGGAGCAGGCGACAATCAGCCCCAGCATTTT. Protein sequence: CASKGAGDNQPQHF.

The J gene is TRBJ1-1, the V gene TRBV28, with D perhaps TRBD1 (6 bases). The CDR3 is 16 amino acids. V shed 7 bases and J shed 4 bases, with 22 bases lying between them. The germline V gene has CDR1 MDHEN and CDR2 SYDVKM. The chain's CDR3 is CASTPAGAGVITEAFF. CDR3 coding DNA: TGTGCCAGCACCCCTGCAGGGGCAGGGGTTATCACTGAAGCTTTCTTT.

The chain uses TRBV6-5 and TRBJ2-1, with 11 bases fitting TRBD2. With 2 bases clipped from V and 6 bases from J, the junction kept 0 bases outside the gene matches. This CDR3 is 14 amino acids long. Germline V gene data show CDR1 as MNHEY and CDR2 as SVGAGI. CDR3 DNA sequence: TGTGCCAGCAGTTACGGGACTAGCGGCAATGAGCAGTTCTTC. This sequence encodes CASSYGTSGNEQFF.

The chain recombines TRBV19 with TRBJ2-3; TRBD2 matches 8 bases. The V gene end was trimmed by 6 bases and the J gene end by 2 bases; junction bases not matched to a gene: 4. Per germline, CDR1 LNHDA and CDR2 SQIVND (reference sequence). The CDR3 is made up of 14 amino acids. CDR3 residues: CASRLSGNTDTQYF. CDR3 sequence (DNA): TGTGCCAGTAGGCTTAGCGGGAACACAGATACGCAGTATTTT.

DNA for the CDR3: TGTGCCAGCAGTGGAACGGACAGGGTGAGCTACACCTTC. Encoded protein: CASSGTDRVSYTF. The V call is TRBV6-1, the J call TRBJ1-2, with TRBD1 identical over 8 bases. The CDR3 is made up of 13 amino acids. The V gene's germline CDR1 is MNHNS and CDR2 SASEGT. V was clipped by 4 bases and J by 9 bases; unmatched bases: 7.

The gene calls are TRBV28 and TRBJ2-3; 8 nucleotides align to TRBD2. Unmatched junction bases numbered 12, after V lost 4 bases and J lost 3 bases. Germline V gene data show CDR1 as MDHEN and CDR2 as SYDVKM. This CDR3 has 17 residues. CDR3 sequence: CASSSPRPTSETDTQYF. In nucleotides, the CDR3 is TGTGCCAGCAGTTCGCCTCGACCGACTAGCGAAACAGATACGCAGTATTTT.

V and J are TRBV19 and TRBJ1-1; D is perhaps TRBD1 (5 bases). Germline V gives CDR1 LNHDA, CDR2 SQIVND (reference sequence). Trimming took off 6 bases at V and 1 base at J, with 9 bases between the two ends. The CDR3 length is 13 residues. This CDR3 reads CASSTTANTEAFF. The CDR3 DNA reads as TGTGCCAGTAGCACGACAGCGAACACTGAAGCTTTCTTT. Full variable domain (rest looked up from reference TRBV19 and TRBJ1-1): DGGITQSPKYLFRKEGQNVTLSCEQNLNHDAMYWYRQDPGQGLRLIYYSQIVNDFQKGDIAEGYSVSREKKESFPLTVTSAQKNPTAFYLCASSTTANTEAFFGQGTRLTVV.

To note about this clone: The identical CDR3 is also encoded by other nucleotide sequences in the sample. This chain joins TRBV7-9 and TRBJ2-7; D uncertain. Germline V gives CDR1 SEHNR, CDR2 FQNEAQ (reference sequence). V was cut by 5 bases and J by 2 bases, with 7 bases left in between. This CDR3 contains 12 residues. The CDR3 spells CASSPSPYEQYF. The DNA of the CDR3 is TGTGCCAGCAGCCCGAGTCCCTACGAGCAGTACTTC.

The chain links TRBV27 to TRBJ1-2, with D unresolved. Trimming cost V 3 bases and J 5 bases, with 7 bases left between them. This CDR3 region has 12 residues. Germline V CDR1 and CDR2: MNHEY, SMNVEV (reference sequence). CDR3 in amino acids: CASSFLGYGYTF. The DNA of the CDR3 is TGTGCCAGCAGTTTTTTGGGTTATGGCTACACCTTC.